Presented here are 29 T cell receptor beta chains from one specimen sequenced in a study of cytomegalovirus exposure and HLA in healthy donors. Primers included in the PCR were 60 Vbeta and 13 Jbeta primers. The assay was immunoSEQ multiplex PCR, and TCRdb's table has in-frame clones only and misses some. The table includes around 190,000 clones, 60% to 80% detected once. The sequenced sample consisted of PBMCs. These receptors were taken from a woman younger than 45 in good health and CMV-seronegative.

This clone has more than one count but fewer than ten. The V call is TRBV4-2, the J call TRBJ2-4, with a weak D call TRBD1 (6 bases). The CDR3 sequence is 12 residues long. Germline V gene sequence: CDR1 LGHNA, CDR2 YNFKEQ. V lost 8 bases and J 5 bases, leaving 10 bases between the germline ends. In nucleotides, the CDR3 is TGTGCCAGCGGTCGGACAGAAAACATTCAGTACTTC. Translating gives CASGRTENIQYF.

The chain uses TRBV5-6 and TRBJ1-1; D unclear. Germline values: CDR1 SGHDT, CDR2 YYEEEE. CDR3 length equals 12 residues. Between the trimmed V and J ends, which lost 4 bases and 3 bases, there was a span of 7 bases. CDR3 in DNA: TGTGCCAGCAGCCTCGCGGACACTGAAGCTTTCTTT. Translation gives CASSLADTEAFF.

The J gene is TRBJ2-1, the V gene TRBV5-1; D gene uncertain. This CDR3 contains 15 residues. Germline CDR1 SGHRS, CDR2 YFSETQ. The germline V and J ends were trimmed by 2 bases and 2 bases, with 11 bases remaining between them. CDR3 DNA: TGCGCCAGCAGCTTACTGACTGGTACCTACAATGAGCAGTTCTTC. Translated, it gives CASSLLTGTYNEQFF.

The CDR3 region has the DNA TGCAGCGCCCTGGGACTCCAGGACGAGCAGTACTTC. The encoded protein is CSALGLQDEQYF. V gene TRBV29-1 combines with J gene TRBJ2-7; tentatively, D is TRBD2 (6 bases). Germline values: CDR1 SQVTM, CDR2 ANQGSEA. The CDR3 has 12 residues. V was shortened by 7 bases and J by 5 bases, with 15 bases between the two germline ends.

The chain combines TRBV5-5 with TRBJ2-1; 10 nucleotides align to TRBD2. Germline loops: CDR1 SGHKS, CDR2 YYEKEE (reference sequence). Trimming removed 4 bases from V and 0 bases from J; junction bases left unmatched: 7. The CDR3 totals 17 residues. The CDR3 DNA reads as TGTGCCAGCAGCCCCGAAGGACTAGCGGTCTCCTACAATGAGCAGTTCTTC. Amino acids: CASSPEGLAVSYNEQFF.

This CDR3 reads CASSLGATEQYF. The CDR3 region has the DNA TGTGCCAGCAGCTTAGGAGCTACTGAGCAGTACTTC. The chain uses TRBV7-9 and TRBJ2-7; D is uncertain. CDR3 length: 12 residues. Germline CDR1 is SEHNR and CDR2 is FQNEAQ (reference sequence). The V gene lost 1 base and the J gene lost 7 bases, with 8 bases spanning the gap.

This rearrangement joins TRBV7-6 to TRBJ1-3, with D maybe TRBD1 (5 bases). This CDR3 is 14 amino acids long. Germline assignment: CDR1 SGHVS and CDR2 FNYEAQ. V lost 6 bases, J lost 4 bases, and 13 bases lay in between. The CDR3 DNA is TGTGCCAGCAGGAGCGCAGGGTCCGGAAACACCATATATTTT. This encodes CASRSAGSGNTIYF.

This clone was observed a handful of times. V and J are TRBV6-1 and TRBJ1-5; D may be TRBD1 (6 bases). The CDR3 is made up of 16 amino acids. V lost 7 bases and J 1 base, leaving 17 bases between the germline ends. The germline gives CDR1 MNHNS, CDR2 SASEGT. DNA for the CDR3: TGTGCCAGCACTGACACAGGGATGAGCAGCAATCAGCCCCAGCATTTT. It is translated as CASTDTGMSSNQPQHF.

The chain couples TRBV6-1 to TRBJ1-3, with a tentative D call TRBD1 (5 bases). Looked up from germline, CDR1 is MNHNS and CDR2 is SASEGT. The CDR3 length is 13 residues. The V end lost 4 bases, the J end lost 8 bases, and 12 bases lay between the germline ends. The CDR3 DNA reads as TGTGCCAGCAGTGGGGCAGGGTTCTACACCATATATTTT. It codes for CASSGAGFYTIYF.

The sample holds one count of this clone. At one end, the junction sequence differs from germline, possibly due to a read error. Other nucleotide sequences in the sample specify the same CDR3. The chain carries TRBV7-8 and TRBJ2-7, with 7 bases aligning to TRBD2. The CDR3 has 13 residues. CDR1 is SGHVS, CDR2 FQNEAQ, per germline. The CDR3 nucleotides are TGTGCCAGCAGCTTGGGGGGGTGGGTCGAGCAATACTTC. Its translation is CASSLGGWVEQYF.

This clone has only a few counts. The chain combines TRBV4-1 with TRBJ2-7; D call uncertain. This CDR3 comprises 14 residues. From germline, CDR1 is MGHRA and CDR2 YSYEKL. The V and J ends lost 4 bases and 3 bases respectively, with 13 bases between them. The CDR3 reads CASSPQLAVYEQYF. In DNA form, the CDR3 reads TGCGCCAGCAGCCCGCAACTGGCGGTCTACGAGCAGTACTTC.

The chain joins TRBV19 to TRBJ2-2; D uncertain. This CDR3 region has 13 residues. V was clipped by 6 bases and J by 0 bases, with 5 bases between them. Germline V gene lookup returns CDR1 LNHDA and CDR2 SQIVND (reference sequence). Written as DNA, the CDR3 is TGTGCCAGTAGGCAGGCGAACACCGGGGAGCTGTTTTTT. This encodes CASRQANTGELFF.

V usage is TRBV15 and J usage is TRBJ1-2; 8 nucleotides line up with TRBD1. Germline V gene lookup returns CDR1 LNHNV and CDR2 YYDKDF (reference sequence). The CDR3 covers 18 residues. V lost 3 bases and J lost 5; bases outside the gene matches: 17. Here the CDR3 DNA reads TGTGCCACCAGCAGCGAATCCAGGGGGCCCGCCAATGGGTATGGCTACACCTTC. It yields the protein CATSSESRGPANGYGYTF.

The DNA for the CDR3 is TGTGCCACCAGCAGAGAATGGGGCAGGGCGGTGTTAGGGGCCAACGTCCTGACTTTC. It specifies CATSREWGRAVLGANVLTF. The chain uses TRBV15 and TRBJ2-6; D may be TRBD1 (5 bases). V was shortened by 0 bases and J by 4 bases, with 19 bases between the two germline ends. Looked up from germline, CDR1 is LNHNV and CDR2 is YYDKDF (reference sequence). The CDR3 totals 19 residues. The whole variable domain, filled in from reference TRBV15 and TRBJ2-6, reads DAMVIQNPRYQVTQFGKPVTLSCSQTLNHNVMYWYQQKSSQAPKLLFHYYDKDFNNEADTPDNFQSRRPNTSFCFLDIRSPGLGDTAMYLCATSREWGRAVLGANVLTFGAGSRLTVL.

This sequence joins TRBV4-1 and TRBJ1-1; 7 bases are a match to TRBD1. V dropped 4 bases and J dropped 1; count of bases not matched to a gene: 6. The CDR3 runs to 15 residues. Per the germline V gene, CDR1 is MGHRA and CDR2 is YSYEKL. The CDR3 region has the DNA TGCGCCAGCAGCCTAAGTAAGGGGGCGAACACTGAAGCTTTCTTT. The encoded protein is CASSLSKGANTEAFF.

The chain carries TRBV6-1 and TRBJ1-3; D not certain. This CDR3 is built from 15 residues. With 3 bases removed from V and 4 bases from J, the gap between germline ends came to 13 bases. Germline values: CDR1 MNHNS, CDR2 SASEGT. DNA for the CDR3: TGTGCCAGCAGTGAGGTTGGCCCCAGAGGAAACACCATATATTTT. Translation: CASSEVGPRGNTIYF.

This chain uses TRBV5-4 with TRBJ2-7, with D perhaps matching TRBD2 (5 bases). Germline CDR1 reads SGHNT; CDR2 reads YYREEE (reference sequence). Trimming cost V 2 bases and J 3 bases, with 15 bases left between them. The CDR3 extends over 15 amino acids. The CDR3, as DNA: TGTGCCAGCAGCTTTGGAGGAGCGGCCTACTACGAGCAGTACTTC. Protein sequence: CASSFGGAAYYEQYF.

The chain joins TRBV19 to TRBJ2-5, with TRBD2 matching over 8 bases. The CDR3 consists of 14 residues. The germline gives CDR1 LNHDA, CDR2 SQIVND (reference sequence). Trimming took 4 bases from V and 5 from J; bases not matched to a gene: 6. The chain's CDR3 is CASSTGGALETQYF. The CDR3 DNA follows: TGTGCCAGTAGTACCGGGGGGGCCCTGGAGACCCAGTACTTC.

This clone was recorded a few times. J is TRBJ2-1 and V is TRBV19; a weak D match, TRBD2 (5 bases). CDR1 and CDR2 (germline): LNHDA, SQIVND (reference sequence). The CDR3 covers 12 residues. Trimming removed 3 bases from V and 6 bases from J, with 6 bases in between. The CDR3 sequence is CASSIGGNEQFF. The CDR3 DNA follows: TGTGCCAGTAGTATCGGAGGCAATGAGCAGTTCTTC.

The chain combines TRBV28 with TRBJ2-1; a weak D match, TRBD2 (5 bases). The CDR3 runs 15 residues. Trimming shortened V by 6 bases and J by 1 base, and 13 bases separated the two germline ends. Germline V gene sequence: CDR1 MDHEN, CDR2 SYDVKM. DNA of the CDR3: TGTGCCAGCAGCCACCCCCGGAGGTCCTACAATGAGCAGTTCTTC. Translated, it gives CASSHPRRSYNEQFF.

This clone was seen a single time. V and J are TRBV29-1 and TRBJ1-1, with 9 bases that match TRBD1. CDR3 length: 13 amino acids. Germline loops: CDR1 SQVTM, CDR2 ANQGSEA. The trim removed 7 bases at V and 0 bases at J, leaving 3 bases unmatched. The CDR3 reads CSAGTGLNTEAFF. CDR3 nucleotides: TGCAGCGCGGGGACAGGGTTGAACACTGAAGCTTTCTTT.

The V gene is TRBV2, the J gene TRBJ1-5; D gene unclear. The CDR3 has 14 amino acids. CDR1 is SNHLY and CDR2 is FYNNEI in the germline V gene. Trimming removed 8 bases from V and 0 bases from J, with 11 bases in between. The CDR3 here is CASLGGSSNQPQHF. The CDR3 region has the DNA TGTGCCAGCCTCGGCGGGAGTAGCAATCAGCCCCAGCATTTT.

CDR3 sequence: CASSSGRRVVNEQFF. In DNA, the CDR3 is TGTGCCAGCAGCTCCGGGAGGCGGGTGGTCAATGAGCAGTTCTTC. The chain combines TRBV7-8 with TRBJ2-1; 7 nucleotides agree with TRBD2. The CDR3 contains 15 residues. The germline V gene encodes CDR1 SGHVS and CDR2 FQNEAQ. The V gene end was trimmed by 4 bases and the J gene end by 6 bases; junction bases not matched to a gene: 9.

CDR3 in DNA: TGTGCCAGCAGTTACTCGGACTTCCGCTCCTACAATGAGCAGTTCTTC. This sequence encodes CASSYSDFRSYNEQFF. This chain connects TRBV6-5 to TRBJ2-1, with D maybe TRBD2 (5 bases). V was shortened by 0 bases and J by 0 bases, with 9 bases between the two germline ends. The length of the CDR3 is 16 residues. Per germline, CDR1 MNHEY and CDR2 SVGAGI.

This chain joins TRBV2 and TRBJ2-4; D might be TRBD2 (6 bases). Per the germline V gene, CDR1 is SNHLY and CDR2 is FYNNEI. CDR3 length: 14 residues. Trimming shortened V by 6 bases and J by 8 bases, and 17 bases separated the two germline ends. Written as DNA, the CDR3 is TGTGCCAGCAGCAACGACAAGGGAGGTCACATTCAGTACTTC. Its protein product is CASSNDKGGHIQYF. Combining the CDR3 with reference TRBV2 and TRBJ2-4 gives the whole variable domain EPEVTQTPSHQVTQMGQEVILRCVPISNHLYFYWYRQILGQKVEFLVSFYNNEISEKSEIFDDQFSVERPDGSNFTLKIRSTKLEDSAMYFCASSNDKGGHIQYFGAGTRLSVL.

Of note for this clone: A read error may account for a junction end that differs from germline. The chain is built from TRBV7-9 and TRBJ1-6, with 7 bases lining up with TRBD1. The CDR3 runs 16 residues. Germline V gene lookup returns CDR1 SEHNR and CDR2 FQNEAQ (reference sequence). The CDR3 reads CSSSTRTGRRNSPLHF. CDR3 nucleotides: TGTTCCAGCAGCACCCGGACAGGTAGGCGGAATTCACCCCTCCACTTT.

This clone was detected only a few times. This rearrangement joins TRBV4-2 to TRBJ1-3; a weak D match, TRBD1 (5 bases). V lost 0 bases and J 2 bases, leaving 8 bases between the germline ends. CDR3 length equals 15 residues. Germline V gives CDR1 LGHNA, CDR2 YNFKEQ. The CDR3 here is CASSQDAGTGNTIYF. The CDR3 coding sequence is TGTGCCAGCAGCCAAGACGCAGGGACTGGAAACACCATATATTTT.

This clone appeared a single time. CDR3 nucleotide sequence: TGTGCCATCAGCGGACAGGGCAATGGCTACACCTTC. Translated, it gives CAISGQGNGYTF. V gene TRBV10-3 combines with J gene TRBJ1-2, with TRBD1 matching over 8 bases. CDR1 ENHRY and CDR2 SYGVKD come from the germline V gene. The CDR3 totals 12 residues. With V trimmed by 6 bases and J by 6 bases, 3 bases remained unmatched.

This clone appeared a few times. The genes are TRBV6-6 and TRBJ1-1; 7 bases map to TRBD1. Germline CDR1 reads MNHNY; CDR2 reads SVGAGI (reference sequence). The CDR3 contains 16 residues. V dropped 3 bases and J dropped 4; count of bases not matched to a gene: 11. CDR3 residues: CASSYLNRGGGTEAFF. The CDR3 DNA follows: TGTGCCAGCAGTTATCTGAACAGGGGAGGAGGCACTGAAGCTTTCTTT.